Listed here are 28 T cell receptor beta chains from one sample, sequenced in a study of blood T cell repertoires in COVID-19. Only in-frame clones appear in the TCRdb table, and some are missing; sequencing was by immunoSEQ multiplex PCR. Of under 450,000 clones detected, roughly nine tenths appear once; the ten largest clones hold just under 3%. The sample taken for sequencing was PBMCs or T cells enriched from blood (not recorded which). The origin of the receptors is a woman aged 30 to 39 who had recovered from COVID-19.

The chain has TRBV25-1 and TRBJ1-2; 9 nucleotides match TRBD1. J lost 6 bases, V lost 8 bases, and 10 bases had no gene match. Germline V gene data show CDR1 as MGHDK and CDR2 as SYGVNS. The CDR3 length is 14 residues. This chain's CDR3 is CASAQQGAQNGYTF. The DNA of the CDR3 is TGTGCCAGCGCCCAACAGGGGGCGCAGAATGGCTACACCTTC.

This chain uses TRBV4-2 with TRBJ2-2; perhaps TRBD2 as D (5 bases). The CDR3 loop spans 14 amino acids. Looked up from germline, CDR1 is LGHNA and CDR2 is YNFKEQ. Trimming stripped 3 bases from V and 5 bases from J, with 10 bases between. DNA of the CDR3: TGTGCCAGCAGCCAGGTTGGCGGGACCGGGGAGCTGTTTTTT. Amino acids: CASSQVGGTGELFF.

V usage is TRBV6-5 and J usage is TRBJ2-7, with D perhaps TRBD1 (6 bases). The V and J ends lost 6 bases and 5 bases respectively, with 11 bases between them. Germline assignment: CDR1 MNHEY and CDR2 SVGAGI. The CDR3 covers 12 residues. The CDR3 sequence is CASRTPGDEQYF. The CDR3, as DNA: TGTGCCAGCAGGACACCAGGGGACGAGCAGTACTTC.

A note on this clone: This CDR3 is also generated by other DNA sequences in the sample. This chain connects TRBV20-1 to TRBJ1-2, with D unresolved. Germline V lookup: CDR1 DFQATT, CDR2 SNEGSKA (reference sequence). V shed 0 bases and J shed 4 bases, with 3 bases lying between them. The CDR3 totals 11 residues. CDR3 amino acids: CSARDLYGYTF. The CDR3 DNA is TGCAGTGCTAGAGACCTCTATGGCTACACCTTC.

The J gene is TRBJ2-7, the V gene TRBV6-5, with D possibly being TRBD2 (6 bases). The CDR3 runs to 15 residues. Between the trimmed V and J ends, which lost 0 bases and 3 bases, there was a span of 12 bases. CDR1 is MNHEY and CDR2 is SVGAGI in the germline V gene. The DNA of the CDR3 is TGTGCCAGCAGTTACTCCCCCGGGAGTGTCTACGAGCAGTACTTC. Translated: CASSYSPGSVYEQYF.

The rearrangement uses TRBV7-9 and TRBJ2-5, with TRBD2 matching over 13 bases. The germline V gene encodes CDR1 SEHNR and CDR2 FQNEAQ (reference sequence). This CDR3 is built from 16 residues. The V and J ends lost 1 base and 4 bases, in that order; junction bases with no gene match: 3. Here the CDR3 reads CASSLGTSGRGETQYF. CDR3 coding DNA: TGTGCCAGCAGCTTAGGGACTAGCGGGAGAGGAGAGACCCAGTACTTC.

The CDR3 DNA reads TGTGCCAGCAGTTTACCCGCGGGCGAGCAGTACTTC. Its translation is CASSLPAGEQYF. The V and J genes are TRBV12-3 or TRBV12-4 and TRBJ2-7, with D maybe TRBD2 (5 bases). The CDR3 is made up of 12 amino acids. V lost 2 bases and J lost 6, with 8 bases in between.

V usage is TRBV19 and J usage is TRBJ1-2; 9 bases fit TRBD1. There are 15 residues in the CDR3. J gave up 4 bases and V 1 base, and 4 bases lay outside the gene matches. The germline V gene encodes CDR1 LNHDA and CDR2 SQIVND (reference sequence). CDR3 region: CASSIGTGDLYGYTF. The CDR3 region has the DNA TGTGCCAGTAGTATAGGGACAGGGGACCTCTATGGCTACACCTTC.

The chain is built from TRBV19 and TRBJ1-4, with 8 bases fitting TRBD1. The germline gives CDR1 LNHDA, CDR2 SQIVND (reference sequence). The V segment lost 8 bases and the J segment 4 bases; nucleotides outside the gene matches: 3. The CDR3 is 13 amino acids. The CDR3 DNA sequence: TGTGCCAGTGGGACAGGCTTTAATGAAAAACTGTTTTTT. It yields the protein CASGTGFNEKLFF.

The CDR3 protein is CASSLGGTGNGYGYTF. CDR3 nucleotide sequence: TGCGCCAGCAGCTTGGGCGGGACAGGGAACGGCTATGGCTACACCTTC. The chain carries TRBV5-1 and TRBJ1-2; 9 bases line up with TRBD1. Looked up from germline, CDR1 is SGHRS and CDR2 is YFSETQ. The ends lost 0 bases at V and 4 bases at J; junction bases unmatched: 7. The CDR3 is 16 amino acids.

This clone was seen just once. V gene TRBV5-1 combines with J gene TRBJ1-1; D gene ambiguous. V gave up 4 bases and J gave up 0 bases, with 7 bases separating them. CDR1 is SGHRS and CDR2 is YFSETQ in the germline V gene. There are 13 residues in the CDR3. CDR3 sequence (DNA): TGCGCCAGCAGCATCGAGGTGAACACTGAAGCTTTCTTT. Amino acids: CASSIEVNTEAFF.

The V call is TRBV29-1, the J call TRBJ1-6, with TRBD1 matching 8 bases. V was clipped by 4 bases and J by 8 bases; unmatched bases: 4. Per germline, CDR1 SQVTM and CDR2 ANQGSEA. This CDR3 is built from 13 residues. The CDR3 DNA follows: TGCAGCGTTGGACAGGGGAGGGATTCACCCCTCCACTTT. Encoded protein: CSVGQGRDSPLHF.

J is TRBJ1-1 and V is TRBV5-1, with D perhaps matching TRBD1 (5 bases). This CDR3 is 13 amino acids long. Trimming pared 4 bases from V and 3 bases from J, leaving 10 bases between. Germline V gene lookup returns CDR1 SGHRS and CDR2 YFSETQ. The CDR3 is CASSSRADTEAFF. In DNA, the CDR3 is TGCGCCAGCAGCAGCAGGGCCGACACTGAAGCTTTCTTT.

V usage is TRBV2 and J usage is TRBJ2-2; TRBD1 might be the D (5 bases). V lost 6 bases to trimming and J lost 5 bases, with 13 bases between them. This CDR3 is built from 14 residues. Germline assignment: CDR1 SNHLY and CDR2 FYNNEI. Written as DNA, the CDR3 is TGTGCCAGCAGCAGGGCCGATAGAACCGGGGAGCTGTTTTTT. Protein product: CASSRADRTGELFF. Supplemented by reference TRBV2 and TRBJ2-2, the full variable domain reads EPEVTQTPSHQVTQMGQEVILRCVPISNHLYFYWYRQILGQKVEFLVSFYNNEISEKSEIFDDQFSVERPDGSNFTLKIRSTKLEDSAMYFCASSRADRTGELFFGEGSRLTVL.

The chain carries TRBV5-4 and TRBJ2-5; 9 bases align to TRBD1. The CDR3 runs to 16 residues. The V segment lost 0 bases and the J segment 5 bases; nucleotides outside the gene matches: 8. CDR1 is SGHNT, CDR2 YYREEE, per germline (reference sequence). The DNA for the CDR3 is TGTGCCAGCAGCTTGGGAGTAGGACAGGGGAGGGAGACCCAGTACTTC. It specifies CASSLGVGQGRETQYF.

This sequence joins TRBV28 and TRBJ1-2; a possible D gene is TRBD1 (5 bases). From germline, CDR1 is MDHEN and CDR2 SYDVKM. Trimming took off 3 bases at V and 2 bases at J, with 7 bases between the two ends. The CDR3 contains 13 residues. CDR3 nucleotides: TGTGCCAGCAGTTTGCAGGGAAACTATGGCTACACCTTC. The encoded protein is CASSLQGNYGYTF.

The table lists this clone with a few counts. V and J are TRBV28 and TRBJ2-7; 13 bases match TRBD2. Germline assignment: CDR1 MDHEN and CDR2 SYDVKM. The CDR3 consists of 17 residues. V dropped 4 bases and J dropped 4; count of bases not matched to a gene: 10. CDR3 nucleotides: TGTGCCAGCAGTTACGTACTAGCGGGAGGGCTCCGGTACGAGCAGTACTTC. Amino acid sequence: CASSYVLAGGLRYEQYF.

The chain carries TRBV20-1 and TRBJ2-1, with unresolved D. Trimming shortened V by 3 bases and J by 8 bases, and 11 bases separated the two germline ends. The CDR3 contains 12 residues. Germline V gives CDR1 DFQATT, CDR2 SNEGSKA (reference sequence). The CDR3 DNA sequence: TGCAGTGCTAGTCAGATGGGCGATGAGCAGTTCTTC. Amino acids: CSASQMGDEQFF.

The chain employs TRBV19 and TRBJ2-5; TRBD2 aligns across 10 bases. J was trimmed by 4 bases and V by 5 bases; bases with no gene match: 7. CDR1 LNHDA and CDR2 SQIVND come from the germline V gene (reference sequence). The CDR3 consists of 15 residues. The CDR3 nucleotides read TGTGCCAGTAGTTTGAGCGGGGGGGCCTTAGAGACCCAGTACTTC. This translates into CASSLSGGALETQYF.

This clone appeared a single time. The CDR3 DNA reads as TGTGCCAGCAGCTATCACAGGGGTCGAGAGACCCAGTACTTC. Amino acid sequence: CASSYHRGRETQYF. J is TRBJ2-5 and V is TRBV3-1 (or the pseudogene TRBV3-2); 7 bases map to TRBD1. Germline CDR1 and CDR2: LGHDT and YNNKEL (reference sequence). The CDR3 length is 14 residues. Germline trimming cut 5 bases from V and 4 bases from J; bases unmatched to any gene: 7.

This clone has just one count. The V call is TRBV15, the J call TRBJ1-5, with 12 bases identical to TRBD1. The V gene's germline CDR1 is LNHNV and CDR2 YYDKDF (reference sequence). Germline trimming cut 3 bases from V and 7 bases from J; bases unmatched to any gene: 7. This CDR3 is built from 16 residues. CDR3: CATSRDGTGGRQPQHF. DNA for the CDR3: TGTGCCACCAGCAGGGATGGGACAGGGGGCCGGCAGCCCCAGCATTTT.

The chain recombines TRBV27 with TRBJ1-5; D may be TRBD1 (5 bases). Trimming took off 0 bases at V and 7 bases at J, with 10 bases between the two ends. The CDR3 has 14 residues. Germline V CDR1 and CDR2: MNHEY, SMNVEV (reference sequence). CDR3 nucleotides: TGTGCCAGCAGTTTATCCCAGGGATTCCAGCCCCAGCATTTT. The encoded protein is CASSLSQGFQPQHF.

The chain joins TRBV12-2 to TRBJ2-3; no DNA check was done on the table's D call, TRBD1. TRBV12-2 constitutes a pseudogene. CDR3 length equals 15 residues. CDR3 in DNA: TGTGCAAGTCGCTTAGGGGACAGCGGCACAGATACGCAGTATTTT. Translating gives CASRLGDSGTDTQYF.

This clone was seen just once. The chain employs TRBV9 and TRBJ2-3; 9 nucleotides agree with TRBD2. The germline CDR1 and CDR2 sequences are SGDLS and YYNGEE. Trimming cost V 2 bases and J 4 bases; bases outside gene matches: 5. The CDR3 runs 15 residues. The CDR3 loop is CASSVGGGASDTQYF. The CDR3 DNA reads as TGTGCCAGCAGCGTTGGCGGGGGGGCCTCAGATACGCAGTATTTT.

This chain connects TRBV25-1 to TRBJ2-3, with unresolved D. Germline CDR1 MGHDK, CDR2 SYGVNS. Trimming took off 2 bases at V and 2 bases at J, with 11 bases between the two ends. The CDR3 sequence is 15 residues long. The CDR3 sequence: CASSEVVTFTDTQYF. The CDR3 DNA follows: TGTGCCAGCAGTGAAGTTGTGACTTTCACAGATACGCAGTATTTT. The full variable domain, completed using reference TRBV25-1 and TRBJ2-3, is EADIYQTPRYLVIGTGKKITLECSQTMGHDKMYWYQQDPGMELHLIHYSYGVNSTEKGDLSSESTVSRIRTEHFPLTLESARPSHTSQYLCASSEVVTFTDTQYFGPGTRLTVL.

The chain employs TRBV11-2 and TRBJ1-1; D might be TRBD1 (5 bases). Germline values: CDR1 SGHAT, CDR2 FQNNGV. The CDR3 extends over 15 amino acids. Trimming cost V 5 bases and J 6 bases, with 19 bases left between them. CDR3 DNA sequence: TGTGCCAGCAGCGCTACTTCCCAGGGATCCTCTGAAGCTTTCTTT. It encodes CASSATSQGSSEAFF.

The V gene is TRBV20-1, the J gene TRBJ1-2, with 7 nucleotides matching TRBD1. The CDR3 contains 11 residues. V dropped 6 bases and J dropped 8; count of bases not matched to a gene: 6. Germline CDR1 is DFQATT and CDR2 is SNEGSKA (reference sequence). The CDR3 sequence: CSAPNRGGYTF. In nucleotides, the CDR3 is TGCAGTGCCCCTAACAGGGGCGGCTACACCTTC.

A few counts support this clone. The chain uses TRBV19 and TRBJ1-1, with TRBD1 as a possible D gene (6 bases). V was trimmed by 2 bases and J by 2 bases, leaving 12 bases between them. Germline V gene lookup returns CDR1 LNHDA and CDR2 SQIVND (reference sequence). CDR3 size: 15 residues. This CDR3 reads CASSIRGILNTEAFF. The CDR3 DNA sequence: TGTGCCAGTAGTATAAGGGGGATCTTAAACACTGAAGCTTTCTTT. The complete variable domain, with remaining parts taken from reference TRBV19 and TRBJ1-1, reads DGGITQSPKYLFRKEGQNVTLSCEQNLNHDAMYWYRQDPGQGLRLIYYSQIVNDFQKGDIAEGYSVSREKKESFPLTVTSAQKNPTAFYLCASSIRGILNTEAFFGQGTRLTVV.